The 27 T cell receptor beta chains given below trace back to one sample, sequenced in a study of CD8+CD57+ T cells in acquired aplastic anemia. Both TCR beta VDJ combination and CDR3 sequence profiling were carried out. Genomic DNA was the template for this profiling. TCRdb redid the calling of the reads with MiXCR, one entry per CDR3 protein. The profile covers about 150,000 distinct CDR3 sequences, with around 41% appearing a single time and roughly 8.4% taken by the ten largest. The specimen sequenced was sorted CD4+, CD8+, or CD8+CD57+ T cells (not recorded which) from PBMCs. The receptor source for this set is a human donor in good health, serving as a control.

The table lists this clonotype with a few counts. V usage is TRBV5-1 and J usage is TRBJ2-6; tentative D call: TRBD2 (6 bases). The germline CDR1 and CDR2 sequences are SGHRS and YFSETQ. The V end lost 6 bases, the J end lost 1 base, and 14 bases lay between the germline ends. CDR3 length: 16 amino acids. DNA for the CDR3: TGCGCCAGCATCTGGAGTGGGGGGTCTGGGGCCAACGTCCTGACTTTC. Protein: CASIWSGGSGANVLTF.

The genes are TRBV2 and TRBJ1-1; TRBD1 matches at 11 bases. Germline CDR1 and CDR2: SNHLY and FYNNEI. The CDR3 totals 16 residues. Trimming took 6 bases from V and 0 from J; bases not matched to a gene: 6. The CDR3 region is CASSGTGGDMNTEAFF. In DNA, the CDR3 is TGTGCCAGCAGCGGGACAGGGGGAGACATGAACACTGAAGCTTTCTTT.

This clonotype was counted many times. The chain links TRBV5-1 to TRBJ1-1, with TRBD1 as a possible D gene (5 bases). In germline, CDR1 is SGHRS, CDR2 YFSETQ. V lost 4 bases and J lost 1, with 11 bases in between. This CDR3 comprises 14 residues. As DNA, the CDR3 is TGCGCCAGCAGCCTGGCAGGGACGAACACTGAAGCTTTCTTT. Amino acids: CASSLAGTNTEAFF.

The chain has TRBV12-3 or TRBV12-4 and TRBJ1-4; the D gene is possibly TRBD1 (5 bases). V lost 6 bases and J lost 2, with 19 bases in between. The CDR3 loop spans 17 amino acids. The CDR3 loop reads CASSPGLVAGTNEKLFF. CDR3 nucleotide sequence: TGTGCCAGCAGCCCAGGACTGGTGGCAGGGACTAATGAAAAACTGTTTTTT.

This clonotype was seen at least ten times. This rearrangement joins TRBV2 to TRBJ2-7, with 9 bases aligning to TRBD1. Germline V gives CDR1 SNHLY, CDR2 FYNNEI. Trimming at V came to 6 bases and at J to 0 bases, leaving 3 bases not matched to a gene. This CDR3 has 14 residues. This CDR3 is CASSVGQGSYEQYF. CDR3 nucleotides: TGTGCCAGCAGCGTGGGACAGGGCTCCTACGAGCAGTACTTC.

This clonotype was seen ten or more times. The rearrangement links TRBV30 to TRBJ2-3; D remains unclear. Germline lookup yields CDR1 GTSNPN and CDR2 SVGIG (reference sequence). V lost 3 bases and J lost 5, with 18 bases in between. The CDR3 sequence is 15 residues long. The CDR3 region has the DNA TGTGCCTGGAGCCCTTTAGGCCTGCAGCGAGATACGCAGTATTTT. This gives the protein CAWSPLGLQRDTQYF.

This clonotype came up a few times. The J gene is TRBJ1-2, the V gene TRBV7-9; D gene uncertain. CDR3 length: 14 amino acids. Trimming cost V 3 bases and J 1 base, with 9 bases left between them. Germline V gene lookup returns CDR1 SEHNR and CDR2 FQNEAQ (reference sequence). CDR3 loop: CASSFGEDNYGYTF. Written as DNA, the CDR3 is TGTGCCAGCAGCTTTGGGGAGGATAACTATGGCTACACCTTC.

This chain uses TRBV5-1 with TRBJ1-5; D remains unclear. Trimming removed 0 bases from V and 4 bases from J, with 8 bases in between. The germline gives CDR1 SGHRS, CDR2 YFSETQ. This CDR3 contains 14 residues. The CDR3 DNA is TGCGCCAGCAGCTTGGACAGTAGGAATCAGCCCCAGCATTTT. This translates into CASSLDSRNQPQHF.

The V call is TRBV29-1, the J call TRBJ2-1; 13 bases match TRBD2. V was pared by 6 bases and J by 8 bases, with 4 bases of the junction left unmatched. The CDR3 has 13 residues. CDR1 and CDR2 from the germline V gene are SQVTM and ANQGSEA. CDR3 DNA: TGCAGCGTAGGACTAGCGGGAGCTGATGAGCAGTTCTTC. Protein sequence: CSVGLAGADEQFF.

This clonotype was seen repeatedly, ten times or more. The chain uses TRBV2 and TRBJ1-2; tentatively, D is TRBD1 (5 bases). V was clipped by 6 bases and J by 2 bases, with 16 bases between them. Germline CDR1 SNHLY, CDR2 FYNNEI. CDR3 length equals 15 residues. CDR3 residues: CASRFRGPANYGYTF. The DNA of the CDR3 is TGTGCCAGCAGATTTCGGGGACCGGCAAACTATGGCTACACCTTC.

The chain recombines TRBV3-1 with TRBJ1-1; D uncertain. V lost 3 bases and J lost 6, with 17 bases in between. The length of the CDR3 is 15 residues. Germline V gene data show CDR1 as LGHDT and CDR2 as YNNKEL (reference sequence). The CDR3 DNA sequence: TGTGCCAGCAGCCAGTTTGGGGTGGAGGCCGCTGAAGCTTTCTTT. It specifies CASSQFGVEAAEAFF. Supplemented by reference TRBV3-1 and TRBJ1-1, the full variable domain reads DTAVSQTPKYLVTQMGNDKSIKCEQNLGHDTMYWYKQDSKKFLKIMFSYNNKELIINETVPNRFSPKSPDKAHLNLHINSLELGDSAVYFCASSQFGVEAAEAFFGQGTRLTVV.

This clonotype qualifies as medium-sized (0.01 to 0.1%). DNA for the CDR3: TGTGCCACCAGCAGAGATCCGACAGCTCCAGATACGCAGTATTTT. This translates into CATSRDPTAPDTQYF. The gene calls are TRBV15 and TRBJ2-3, with D perhaps matching TRBD1 (5 bases). This CDR3 spans 15 amino acids. V was trimmed by 0 bases and J by 4 bases, leaving 11 bases between them. Germline V CDR1 and CDR2: LNHNV, YYDKDF (reference sequence). The whole variable domain, remainder taken from reference TRBV15 and TRBJ2-3, is DAMVIQNPRYQVTQFGKPVTLSCSQTLNHNVMYWYQQKSSQAPKLLFHYYDKDFNNEADTPDNFQSRRPNTSFCFLDIRSPGLGDTAMYLCATSRDPTAPDTQYFGPGTRLTVL.

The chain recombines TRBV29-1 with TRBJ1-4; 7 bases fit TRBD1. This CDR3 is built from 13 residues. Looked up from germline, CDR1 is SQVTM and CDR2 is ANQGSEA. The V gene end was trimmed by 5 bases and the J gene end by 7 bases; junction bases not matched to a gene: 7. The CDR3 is CSVMGQGGEKLFF. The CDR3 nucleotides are TGCAGCGTTATGGGGCAGGGGGGTGAAAAACTGTTTTTT.

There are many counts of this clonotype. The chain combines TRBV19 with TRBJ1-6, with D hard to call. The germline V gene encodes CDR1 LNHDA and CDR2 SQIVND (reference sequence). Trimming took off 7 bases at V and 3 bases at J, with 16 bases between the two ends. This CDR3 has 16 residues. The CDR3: CASKVMGPGYNSPLHF. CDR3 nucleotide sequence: TGTGCCAGTAAGGTGATGGGTCCCGGCTATAATTCACCCCTCCACTTT.

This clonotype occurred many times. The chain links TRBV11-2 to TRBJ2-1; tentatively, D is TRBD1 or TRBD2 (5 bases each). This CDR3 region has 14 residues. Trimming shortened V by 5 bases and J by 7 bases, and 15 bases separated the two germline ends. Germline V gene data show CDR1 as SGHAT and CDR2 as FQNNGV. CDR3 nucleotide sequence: TGTGCCAGCAGCCCCCAGGGAGTGAGGAATGAGCAGTTCTTC. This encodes CASSPQGVRNEQFF.

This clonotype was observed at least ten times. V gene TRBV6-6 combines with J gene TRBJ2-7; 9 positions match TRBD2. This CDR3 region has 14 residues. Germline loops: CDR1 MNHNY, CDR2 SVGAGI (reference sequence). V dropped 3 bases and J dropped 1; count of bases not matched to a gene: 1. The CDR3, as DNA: TGTGCCAGCAGTTATCTAGCGGGATCCTACGAGCAGTACTTC. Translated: CASSYLAGSYEQYF.

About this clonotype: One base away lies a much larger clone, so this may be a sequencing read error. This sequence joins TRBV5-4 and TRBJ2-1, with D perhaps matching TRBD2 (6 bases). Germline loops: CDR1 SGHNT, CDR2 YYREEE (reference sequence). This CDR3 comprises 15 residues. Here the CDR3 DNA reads TGTGCCAGCAGCTTGCTTGGTAGCGGCAACAATGAGCAGCTCTTC. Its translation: CASSLLGSGNNEQLF.

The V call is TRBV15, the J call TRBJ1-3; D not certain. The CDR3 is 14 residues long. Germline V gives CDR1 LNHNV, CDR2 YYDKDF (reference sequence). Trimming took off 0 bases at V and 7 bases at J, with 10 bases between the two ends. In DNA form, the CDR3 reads TGTGCCACCAGCAGAGAACAAGGTTGGAACACCATATATTTT. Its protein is CATSREQGWNTIYF.

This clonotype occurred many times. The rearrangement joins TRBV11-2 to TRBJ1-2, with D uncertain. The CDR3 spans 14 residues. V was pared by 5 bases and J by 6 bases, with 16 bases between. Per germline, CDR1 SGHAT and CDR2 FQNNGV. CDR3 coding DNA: TGTGCCAGCAGCCTGGCGACAAGGACCGATGGCTACACCTTC. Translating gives CASSLATRTDGYTF.

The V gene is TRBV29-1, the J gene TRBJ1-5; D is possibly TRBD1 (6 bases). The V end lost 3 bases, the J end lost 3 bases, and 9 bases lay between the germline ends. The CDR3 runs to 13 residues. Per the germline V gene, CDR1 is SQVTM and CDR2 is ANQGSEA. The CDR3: CSVERGYNQPQHF. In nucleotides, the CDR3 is TGCAGCGTTGAGAGGGGGTACAATCAGCCCCAGCATTTT. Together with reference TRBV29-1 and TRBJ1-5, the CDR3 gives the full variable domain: SAVISQKPSRDICQRGTSLTIQCQVDSQVTMMFWYRQQPGQSLTLIATANQGSEATYESGFVIDKFPISRPNLTFSTLTVSNMSPEDSSIYLCSVERGYNQPQHFGDGTRLSIL.

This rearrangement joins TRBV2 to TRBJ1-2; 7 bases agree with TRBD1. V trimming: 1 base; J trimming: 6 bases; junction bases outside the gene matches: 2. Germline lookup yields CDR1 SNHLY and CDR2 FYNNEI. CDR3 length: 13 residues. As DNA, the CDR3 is TGTGCCAGCAGTGAAGGACAGGGACATGGCTACACCTTC. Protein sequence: CASSEGQGHGYTF.

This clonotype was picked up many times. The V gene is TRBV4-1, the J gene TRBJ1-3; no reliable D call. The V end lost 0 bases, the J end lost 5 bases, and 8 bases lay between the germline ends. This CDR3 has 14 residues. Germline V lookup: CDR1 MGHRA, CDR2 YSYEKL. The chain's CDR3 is CASSQDRQRNTIYF. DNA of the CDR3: TGCGCCAGCAGCCAAGATCGCCAGAGAAACACCATATATTTT.

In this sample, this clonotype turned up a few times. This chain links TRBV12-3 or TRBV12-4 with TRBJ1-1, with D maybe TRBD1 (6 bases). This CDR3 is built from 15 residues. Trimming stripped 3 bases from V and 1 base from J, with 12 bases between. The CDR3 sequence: CASSLLRGRNTEAFF. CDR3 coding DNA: TGTGCCAGCAGTTTGTTAAGGGGGAGGAACACTGAAGCTTTCTTT.

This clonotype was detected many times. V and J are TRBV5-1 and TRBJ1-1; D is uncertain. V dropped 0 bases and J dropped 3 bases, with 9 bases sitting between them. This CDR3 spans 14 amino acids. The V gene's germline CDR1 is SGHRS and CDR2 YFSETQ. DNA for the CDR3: TGCGCCAGCAGCTTGGGAGGGATTGACACTGAAGCTTTCTTT. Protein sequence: CASSLGGIDTEAFF.

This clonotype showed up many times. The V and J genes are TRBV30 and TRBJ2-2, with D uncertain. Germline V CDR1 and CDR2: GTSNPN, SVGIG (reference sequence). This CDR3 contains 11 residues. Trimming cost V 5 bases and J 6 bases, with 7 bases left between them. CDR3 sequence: CAWQKAGELFF. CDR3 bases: TGTGCCTGGCAAAAGGCCGGGGAGCTGTTTTTT.

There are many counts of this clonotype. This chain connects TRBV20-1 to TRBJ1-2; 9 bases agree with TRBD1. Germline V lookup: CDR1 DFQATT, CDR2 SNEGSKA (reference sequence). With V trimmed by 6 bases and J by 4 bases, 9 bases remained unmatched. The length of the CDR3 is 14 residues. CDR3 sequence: CSAQRTGESYGYTF. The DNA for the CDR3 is TGCAGTGCCCAACGGACAGGGGAAAGCTATGGCTACACCTTC.

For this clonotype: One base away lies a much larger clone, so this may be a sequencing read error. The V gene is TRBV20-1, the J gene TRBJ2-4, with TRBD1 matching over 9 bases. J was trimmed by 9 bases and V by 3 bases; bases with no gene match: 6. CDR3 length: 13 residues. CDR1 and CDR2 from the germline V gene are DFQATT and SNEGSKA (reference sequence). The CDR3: CSARTGGVSIQYF. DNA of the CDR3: TGCAGTGCTAGGACAGGGGGTGTCAGCATTCAGTACTTC.